This entry lists 11 T cell receptor beta chains sequenced from one sample in a study of cytomegalovirus exposure and HLA in healthy donors. The study ran its PCR with 60 Vbeta and 13 Jbeta primers. Produced via immunoSEQ multiplex PCR; TCRdb's table is partial and in-frame only. Of 140,000 to 150,000 clones in the sample, 65% to 80% were seen once. Material for sequencing was PBMCs. These receptors were collected from a man younger than 40 in good health and CMV-seronegative.

The rearrangement uses TRBV7-9 and TRBJ2-1, with TRBD2 matching over 16 bases. The CDR3 spans 16 residues. Germline V CDR1 and CDR2: SEHNR, FQNEAQ (reference sequence). Trimming at V came to 3 bases and at J to 8 bases, leaving 4 bases not matched to a gene. The CDR3 DNA sequence: TGTGCCAGCAGCTTGGGACTAGCGGGAGGGTTTGATGAGCAGTTCTTC. The encoded protein is CASSLGLAGGFDEQFF.

The CDR3 here is CASSLTGTVGNTIYF. CDR3 coding DNA: TGTGCCAGCAGCCTCACCGGGACAGTTGGAAACACCATATATTTT. The chain has TRBV7-9 and TRBJ1-3, with 7 bases that match TRBD1. With V trimmed by 5 bases and J by 3 bases, 7 bases remained unmatched. The CDR3 covers 15 residues. Germline CDR1 SEHNR, CDR2 FQNEAQ (reference sequence).

The chain joins TRBV27 to TRBJ2-2; 8 bases line up with TRBD2. Trimming cost V 4 bases and J 7 bases; bases outside gene matches: 14. The germline V gene has CDR1 MNHEY and CDR2 SMNVEV (reference sequence). This CDR3 is built from 17 residues. CDR3 DNA sequence: TGTGCCAGCAGTTCTCTGGGTGAAGCGGGAGTCGGCGGGGAGCTGTTTTTT. This translates into CASSSLGEAGVGGELFF.

This clone was counted only a few times. The chain carries TRBV5-1 and TRBJ2-2, with 7 bases identical to TRBD1. With V trimmed by 0 bases and J by 5 bases, 4 bases remained unmatched. Germline V CDR1 and CDR2: SGHRS, YFSETQ. The CDR3 runs 15 residues. CDR3 in amino acids: CASSLEGRGTGELFF. DNA of the CDR3: TGCGCCAGCAGCTTGGAGGGCAGGGGGACCGGGGAGCTGTTTTTT.

The chain combines TRBV18 with TRBJ2-7; TRBD1 might be the D (6 bases). V lost 3 bases, J lost 2 bases, and 17 bases lay in between. The CDR3 spans 16 residues. From germline, CDR1 is KGHSH and CDR2 LQKENI. The CDR3 nucleotides read TGTGCCAGCTCACCTATTGTTGCCAGGGGTACCTACGAGCAGTACTTC. Amino acids: CASSPIVARGTYEQYF.

With regard to this clone: Other DNA sequences from this sample encode an identical CDR3 as well. J is TRBJ2-7 and V is TRBV7-8; possible D gene TRBD2, 6 bases. The CDR3 consists of 13 residues. The germline V gene encodes CDR1 SGHVS and CDR2 FQNEAQ. Trimming cost V 4 bases and J 4 bases, with 11 bases left between them. CDR3 loop: CASSSGTPYEQYF. DNA of the CDR3: TGTGCCAGCAGCTCCGGGACTCCGTACGAGCAGTACTTC.

The chain uses TRBV23-1 and TRBJ2-2; 7 bases are a match to TRBD1. TRBV23-1 is identified as an open reading frame with a role that is uncertain. The CDR3 is made up of 15 amino acids. V trimming: 8 bases; J trimming: 9 bases; junction bases outside the gene matches: 15. CDR3 sequence: CASYFTRGPVRELFF. CDR3 sequence (DNA): TGCGCCAGCTACTTCACGAGGGGGCCTGTTCGGGAGCTGTTTTTT.

This clone was detected once. This chain links TRBV11-1 with TRBJ1-2; D call uncertain. Germline CDR1 SGHAT, CDR2 FQDESV (reference sequence). The V and J ends lost 5 bases and 1 base respectively, with 8 bases between them. CDR3 length equals 13 residues. The CDR3 DNA is TGTGCCAGCAGCCTCAGAATTAACTATGGCTACACCTTC. Its protein product is CASSLRINYGYTF.

This clone came up once. The chain has TRBV9 and TRBJ2-3, with D hard to call. This CDR3 is built from 12 residues. V dropped 3 bases and J dropped 6 bases, with 8 bases sitting between them. Germline lookup yields CDR1 SGDLS and CDR2 YYNGEE. CDR3 sequence reads: CASSETSDTQYF. For the CDR3, the DNA is TGTGCCAGCAGCGAGACTTCCGATACGCAGTATTTT.

The chain joins TRBV28 to TRBJ2-7; D possibly corresponds to TRBD1 (5 bases). Deletions cut 6 bases from V and 4 bases from J, with 19 bases between. The CDR3 loop spans 15 amino acids. Germline CDR1 MDHEN, CDR2 SYDVKM. CDR3 in amino acids: CASSSVFRVRYEQYF. The CDR3, as DNA: TGTGCCAGCAGCTCCGTTTTCAGGGTTAGGTACGAGCAGTACTTC.

The chain combines TRBV4-1 with TRBJ2-5, with D perhaps TRBD2 (5 bases). Germline V gene sequence: CDR1 MGHRA, CDR2 YSYEKL. The ends were cut back, 1 base at V and 5 bases at J, with 8 bases in the middle. CDR3 length: 13 residues. CDR3 DNA sequence: TGCGCCAGCAGCCAAGGCCTAGCTGAGACCCAGTACTTC. Residues: CASSQGLAETQYF.